What follows are 32 T cell receptor beta chains derived from one specimen sequenced in a study of OX40 agonist ivuxolimab in advanced cancers. Preparation of the library involved the immunoSEQ multiplex PCR assay. In its TCRdb copy, this immuneACCESS table keeps in-frame sequences only and misses some clones. Where compared with another copy, unresolved V genes explain less than half of these, and the others have no known cause. Counted in this sample were some 100,000 clones; around 91% of them appeared once. The top ten clonotypes cover around 0.16% of the sample. The sequencing here drew on CD4+ or CD8+ T cells sorted from blood, taken in a trial of the OX40 agonist ivuxolimab. The origin of the receptors is an adult with an advanced solid tumor such as melanoma, head and neck, liver or kidney cancer.

A few counts support this clone. This chain joins TRBV11-2 and TRBJ1-1; a weak D match, TRBD1 (6 bases). The germline V and J ends were trimmed by 5 bases and 2 bases, with 15 bases remaining between them. This CDR3 is built from 15 residues. Germline V gene lookup returns CDR1 SGHAT and CDR2 FQNNGV. The CDR3 region is CASSIQTGLNTEAFF. Written as DNA, the CDR3 is TGTGCCAGCAGCATCCAGACAGGCCTCAACACTGAAGCTTTCTTT.

This rearrangement joins TRBV4-1 to TRBJ2-1; TRBD2 aligns across 7 bases. The germline V gene has CDR1 MGHRA and CDR2 YSYEKL. This CDR3 has 18 amino acids. After removal of 1 base from V and 4 bases from J, the junction contained 13 bases not matched to a gene. The CDR3 DNA reads TGCGCCAGCAGCCAAGTCGGGAGGATAGCGGAACATTACAATGAGCAGTTCTTC. It specifies CASSQVGRIAEHYNEQFF.

The gene calls are TRBV27 and TRBJ2-7; 8 bases map to TRBD2. V was pared by 0 bases and J by 0 bases, with 7 bases of the junction left unmatched. This CDR3 spans 17 amino acids. Germline lookup yields CDR1 MNHEY and CDR2 SMNVEV (reference sequence). CDR3 protein: CASSLSLTSVSSYEQYF. Here the CDR3 DNA reads TGTGCCAGCAGTTTATCCTTGACTAGCGTCAGCTCCTACGAGCAGTACTTC.

This chain links TRBV19 with TRBJ2-1; D may correspond to TRBD1 or TRBD2 (5 bases each). Trimming removed 5 bases at V and 9 bases at J, with 17 bases between. Germline V gene sequence: CDR1 LNHDA, CDR2 SQIVND (reference sequence). CDR3 length equals 14 residues. The CDR3, as DNA: TGTGCCAGTAGTCCCCCGGGAACAAGGGGTGAGCAGTTCTTC. Its translation: CASSPPGTRGEQFF.

Only a few counts were recorded for this clone. V gene TRBV7-3 combines with J gene TRBJ1-2; 8 nucleotides line up with TRBD1. Looked up from germline, CDR1 is SGHTA and CDR2 is FQGTGA. CDR3 size: 13 residues. J gave up 5 bases and V 5 bases, and 4 bases lay outside the gene matches. CDR3 amino acids: CASSPRQGYGYTF. The CDR3 DNA follows: TGTGCCAGCAGCCCCCGACAGGGGTATGGCTACACCTTC.

This clone occurred once. The rearrangement uses TRBV19 and TRBJ1-4, with a possible D match to TRBD1 (5 bases). V was cut by 3 bases and J by 4 bases, with 12 bases left in between. The germline V gene encodes CDR1 LNHDA and CDR2 SQIVND (reference sequence). This CDR3 is 15 amino acids long. CDR3 protein: CASSIIGAGNEKLFF. The CDR3, as DNA: TGTGCCAGTAGTATTATCGGGGCAGGTAATGAAAAACTGTTTTTT.

This rearrangement joins TRBV29-1 to TRBJ2-3; 7 bases are a match to TRBD2. The CDR3 sequence is 17 residues long. The J segment lost 1 base and the V segment lost 7 bases, leaving 17 bases of the junction unmatched. Germline V gene data show CDR1 as SQVTM and CDR2 as ANQGSEA. The CDR3 nucleotides read TGCAGCGCCACAAGACCTGCCGGGACTACCCGCACAGATACGCAGTATTTT. This codes for CSATRPAGTTRTDTQYF.

V gene TRBV7-3 combines with J gene TRBJ2-3, with 13 bases lining up with TRBD2. CDR3 size: 19 residues. J gave up 6 bases and V 4 bases, and 16 bases lay outside the gene matches. The V gene's germline CDR1 is SGHTA and CDR2 FQGTGA. The CDR3 region is CASSSTPRLAGGGLDTQYF. Written as DNA, the CDR3 is TGTGCCAGCAGCTCCACCCCGCGACTAGCGGGAGGTGGTTTGGATACGCAGTATTTT.

The chain has TRBV14 and TRBJ2-4; D gene unclear. The CDR3 is 13 amino acids. The germline V gene has CDR1 SGHDN and CDR2 FVKESK. V was clipped by 6 bases and J by 2 bases, with 8 bases between them. Here the CDR3 reads CASSQFSKNIQYF. The CDR3 DNA sequence: TGTGCCAGCAGTCAGTTCTCCAAAAACATTCAGTACTTC. The full variable domain, completed using reference TRBV14 and TRBJ2-4, is EAGVTQFPSHSVIEKGQTVTLRCDPISGHDNLYWYRRVMGKEIKFLLHFVKESKQDESGMPNNRFLAERTGGTYSTLKVQPAELEDSGVYFCASSQFSKNIQYFGAGTRLSVL.

Only a few counts were recorded for this clone. V gene TRBV5-6 combines with J gene TRBJ1-2; D is uncertain. CDR1 SGHDT and CDR2 YYEEEE come from the germline V gene. The CDR3 has 15 residues. V lost 2 bases and J lost 9, with 20 bases in between. The CDR3 DNA reads as TGTGCCAGCAGCTTCACCGTGCTCTCCACCCGGCGCTACACCTTC. This encodes CASSFTVLSTRRYTF.

This clone was seen a single time. The chain employs TRBV7-7 and TRBJ2-5; D tentatively reads TRBD1 or TRBD2 (6 bases each). Germline V gene lookup returns CDR1 SSHAT and CDR2 FNYEAQ (reference sequence). Trimming left V 5 bases short and J 4 bases short, with 17 bases between. This CDR3 has 15 amino acids. CDR3 bases: TGTGCCAGCAGCCAAGGGGGGAAGGGGGGAGAGACCCAGTACTTC. Residues: CASSQGGKGGETQYF. Looking up the rest from reference TRBV7-7 and TRBJ2-5 gives the full variable domain: GAGVSQSPRYKVTKRGQDVTLRCDPISSHATLYWYQQALGQGPEFLTYFNYEAQPDKSGLPSDRFSAERPEGSISTLTIQRTEQRDSAMYRCASSQGGKGGETQYFGPGTRLLVL.

This clone was observed a single time. The chain is built from TRBV27 and TRBJ2-5; TRBD2 matches 8 bases. J lost 4 bases, V lost 5 bases, and 18 bases had no gene match. There are 18 residues in the CDR3. Germline V gene sequence: CDR1 MNHEY, CDR2 SMNVEV (reference sequence). The CDR3 nucleotides are TGTGCCAGCAGTCCTCGGGGTAGCGGGACCGGGTTGGGAGAGACCCAGTACTTC. This encodes CASSPRGSGTGLGETQYF.

This clone was detected only once. The chain combines TRBV5-1 with TRBJ2-3; 8 nucleotides align to TRBD2. The CDR3 loop spans 13 amino acids. Germline V lookup: CDR1 SGHRS, CDR2 YFSETQ. V was clipped by 6 bases and J by 2 bases; unmatched bases: 2. DNA of the CDR3: TGCGCCAGCAATAGCGGGAACACAGATACGCAGTATTTT. Protein product: CASNSGNTDTQYF.

This chain uses TRBV7-8 with TRBJ2-1; D not resolved. The CDR3 length is 14 residues. Trimming shortened V by 1 base and J by 6 bases, and 10 bases separated the two germline ends. Per the germline V gene, CDR1 is SGHVS and CDR2 is FQNEAQ. The CDR3 is CASSLVQAGNEQFF. CDR3 coding DNA: TGTGCCAGCAGCTTAGTCCAAGCCGGCAATGAGCAGTTCTTC.

The rearrangement joins TRBV30 to TRBJ1-2; 7 nucleotides line up with TRBD1. Looked up from germline, CDR1 is GTSNPN and CDR2 is SVGIG (reference sequence). The ends lost 2 bases at V and 4 bases at J; junction bases unmatched: 7. The length of the CDR3 is 14 residues. The CDR3 spells CAWSPRQGRYGYTF. As DNA, the CDR3 is TGTGCCTGGAGTCCGAGACAGGGACGCTATGGCTACACCTTC.

The chain uses TRBV5-1 and TRBJ1-2, with 9 bases identical to TRBD1. CDR1 SGHRS and CDR2 YFSETQ come from the germline V gene. This CDR3 region has 15 residues. J gave up 4 bases and V 4 bases, and 8 bases lay outside the gene matches. CDR3 in amino acids: CASSRGQGDLYGYTF. Written as DNA, the CDR3 is TGCGCCAGCAGCCGGGGACAGGGAGACCTCTATGGCTACACCTTC.

This rearrangement joins TRBV10-2 to TRBJ1-1; TRBD1 is a possible D gene (5 bases). The V end was cut by 4 bases, the J end by 5 bases, with 14 bases between. The germline V gene has CDR1 WSHSY and CDR2 SAAADI. CDR3 length equals 14 residues. CDR3 coding DNA: TGCGCCAGCAGTGTCTCAGGGTTGGGAACTGAAGCTTTCTTT. This gives the protein CASSVSGLGTEAFF.

The chain links TRBV28 to TRBJ1-1, with D uncertain. The germline gives CDR1 MDHEN, CDR2 SYDVKM. V lost 7 bases and J lost 0, with 12 bases in between. The CDR3 is 14 residues long. The CDR3 spells CASKRVTMNTEAFF. For the CDR3, the DNA is TGTGCCAGCAAAAGGGTTACTATGAACACTGAAGCTTTCTTT.

The rearrangement uses TRBV5-1 and TRBJ2-5; D is possibly TRBD2 (6 bases). V shed 6 bases and J shed 1 base, with 16 bases lying between them. Germline V CDR1 and CDR2: SGHRS, YFSETQ. The CDR3 contains 15 residues. The CDR3 protein is CASKVSLSGQETQYF. The CDR3 DNA reads as TGCGCCAGCAAAGTTTCCCTTAGCGGCCAAGAGACCCAGTACTTC.

This clone appeared once. Other DNA sequences in this sample translate to the same CDR3. The V call is TRBV5-6, the J call TRBJ2-5; a possible D gene is TRBD1 (6 bases). The CDR3 runs 13 residues. V lost 2 bases and J lost 4, with 9 bases in between. Per germline, CDR1 SGHDT and CDR2 YYEEEE. The CDR3 DNA reads TGTGCCAGCAGCTTTGGGGGCGGAGAGACCCAGTACTTC. Translating it yields CASSFGGGETQYF. Full variable domain (outside the CDR3, taken from reference TRBV5-6 and TRBJ2-5): DAGVTQSPTHLIKTRGQQVTLRCSPKSGHDTVSWYQQALGQGPQFIFQYYEEEERQRGNFPDRFSGHQFPNYSSELNVNALLLGDSALYLCASSFGGGETQYFGPGTRLLVL.

The J gene is TRBJ2-3, the V gene TRBV7-7; D is ambiguous. Germline V gene sequence: CDR1 SSHAT, CDR2 FNYEAQ (reference sequence). Trimming pared 5 bases from V and 6 bases from J, leaving 12 bases between. The CDR3 is made up of 13 amino acids. In nucleotides, the CDR3 is TGTGCCAGCAGCGCCAACTTAGGCGATACGCAGTATTTT. This gives the protein CASSANLGDTQYF.

The chain recombines TRBV5-4 with TRBJ1-1; D is undetermined. CDR1 is SGHNT and CDR2 is YYREEE in the germline V gene (reference sequence). CDR3 length: 14 residues. V was trimmed by 0 bases and J by 0 bases, leaving 6 bases between them. The CDR3 DNA reads as TGTGCCAGCAGCTTGGACCAGGTGAACACTGAAGCTTTCTTT. As protein: CASSLDQVNTEAFF.

The chain employs TRBV6-1 and TRBJ2-5, with 9 bases matching TRBD1. Germline V gene lookup returns CDR1 MNHNS and CDR2 SASEGT. The V and J ends lost 7 bases and 7 bases, in that order; junction bases with no gene match: 7. The CDR3 spans 13 residues. CDR3 protein: CASMPGQGVTQYF. In DNA, the CDR3 is TGTGCCAGCATGCCGGGACAGGGTGTGACCCAGTACTTC.

The CDR3 sequence: CAWSVLHQAFF. As DNA, the CDR3 is TGTGCCTGGAGTGTACTTCACCAAGCTTTCTTT. This chain links TRBV30 with TRBJ1-1, with D unclear. The CDR3 length is 11 residues. Germline V gene data show CDR1 as GTSNPN and CDR2 as SVGIG (reference sequence). The V and J ends lost 0 bases and 9 bases respectively, with 8 bases between them.

V and J are TRBV6-6 and TRBJ2-1; D is uncertain. CDR1 and CDR2 (germline): MNHNY, SVGAGI (reference sequence). This CDR3 is 12 amino acids long. Trimming left V 7 bases short and J 5 bases short, with 9 bases between. The CDR3 protein is CASKQNNNEQFF. The CDR3 region has the DNA TGTGCCAGCAAACAAAACAACAATGAGCAGTTCTTC.

The chain is built from TRBV19 and TRBJ1-5, with TRBD1 matching 8 bases. CDR1 and CDR2 from the germline V gene are LNHDA and SQIVND (reference sequence). The CDR3 runs to 14 residues. J gave up 9 bases and V 1 base, and 5 bases lay outside the gene matches. The CDR3 is CASSIGTGSGPQHF. CDR3 DNA sequence: TGTGCCAGTAGTATAGGGACAGGGTCAGGGCCCCAGCATTTT.

The genes are TRBV19 and TRBJ2-1; D unresolved. V shed 6 bases and J shed 0 bases, with 12 bases lying between them. This CDR3 contains 15 residues. In germline, CDR1 is LNHDA, CDR2 SQIVND (reference sequence). The CDR3 DNA sequence: TGTGCCAGTAGGCGGTCTATCGGCTCCTACAATGAGCAGTTCTTC. This sequence encodes CASRRSIGSYNEQFF.

The chain has TRBV30 and TRBJ2-7, with 9 bases that match TRBD1. CDR1 and CDR2 (germline): GTSNPN, SVGIG (reference sequence). The V and J ends lost 4 bases and 1 base, in that order; junction bases with no gene match: 8. CDR3 size: 15 residues. The DNA for the CDR3 is TGTGCCTGGAAGGGGAGACAGGGGGTTTCCTACGAGCAGTACTTC. Translation: CAWKGRQGVSYEQYF. The variable domain in full, with the rest retrieved from reference TRBV30 and TRBJ2-7, is SQTIHQWPATLVQPVGSPLSLECTVEGTSNPNLYWYRQAAGRGLQLLFYSVGIGQISSEVPQNLSASRPQDRQFILSSKKLLLSDSGFYLCAWKGRQGVSYEQYFGPGTRLTVT.

This rearrangement joins TRBV15 to TRBJ2-7, with a weak D call TRBD1 (6 bases). Germline V gene sequence: CDR1 LNHNV, CDR2 YYDKDF (reference sequence). CDR3 size: 16 residues. V shed 5 bases and J shed 1 base, with 18 bases lying between them. CDR3 coding DNA: TGTGCCACCAGCGGAGCGAAAAAAACAGGGTCCTACGAGCAGTACTTC. Its translation is CATSGAKKTGSYEQYF.

This chain links TRBV30 with TRBJ1-5; D is undetermined. CDR3 length: 16 amino acids. CDR1 and CDR2 from the germline V gene are GTSNPN and SVGIG (reference sequence). V lost 0 bases, J lost 4 bases, and 16 bases lay in between. DNA of the CDR3: TGTGCCTGGAGTGTCGGAATGACGGGAAAAAATCAGCCCCAGCATTTT. Translating gives CAWSVGMTGKNQPQHF.

The V call is TRBV29-1, the J call TRBJ1-5, with TRBD1 as a possible D gene (5 bases). Trimming cost V 7 bases and J 4 bases, with 14 bases left between them. The CDR3 has 13 residues. Germline CDR1 and CDR2: SQVTM and ANQGSEA. The CDR3 DNA is TGCAGCGCGGGGGACGGACAAAATCAGCCCCAGCATTTT. Protein sequence: CSAGDGQNQPQHF. Complete variable domain (other parts from reference TRBV29-1 and TRBJ1-5): SAVISQKPSRDICQRGTSLTIQCQVDSQVTMMFWYRQQPGQSLTLIATANQGSEATYESGFVIDKFPISRPNLTFSTLTVSNMSPEDSSIYLCSAGDGQNQPQHFGDGTRLSIL.

DNA of the CDR3: TGTGCCAGCGGGGGCGGGACCACCTACAATGAGCAGTTCTTC. Residues: CASGGGTTYNEQFF. The chain recombines TRBV2 with TRBJ2-1; either TRBD1 or TRBD2 may fit D (6 bases each). CDR1 and CDR2 from the germline V gene are SNHLY and FYNNEI. CDR3 length: 14 residues. The V and J ends lost 8 bases and 2 bases respectively, with 13 bases between them.